A selection of T cell receptor beta chains follows, all from one sample in a study of STAT5B mutations in CD4+ large granular lymphocyte leukemia. The repertoire was sequenced with immunoSEQ multiplex PCR; TCRdb's copy has only in-frame clones and lacks some. The sample gives 20,000 to 25,000 clones, around 76% of which show up once; approximately 8.9% is in the top ten. Sequences were obtained from CD4+ T cells from blood buffy coats. The receptors were gathered from a human donor in good health. Each CDR3 is given with its conserved first and last residue. Fields, in order: V gene, clone size, J gene, D gene, CDR3 protein, CDR3 DNA. The D gene is left open where the match is weak. Size is stated for part of the rows, as once, few or many counts, or as a class when the clone is expanded.

V gene: TRBV14; clone size: -; J gene: TRBJ2-2; D gene: TRBD2; CDR3 protein: CASSQARAGATGELFF; CDR3 DNA: TGTGCCAGCAGCCAAGCACGAGCGGGAGCAACCGGGGAGCTGTTTTTT
V gene: TRBV5-6; clone size: -; J gene: TRBJ1-5; D gene: -; CDR3 protein: CASSLRQGGQPQHF; CDR3 DNA: TGTGCCAGCAGCTTGAGGCAGGGAGGTCAGCCCCAGCATTTT
V gene: TRBV28; clone size: -; J gene: TRBJ2-4; D gene: TRBD1; CDR3 protein: CASSNGPAGGNIQYF; CDR3 DNA: TGTGCCAGCAGCAACGGACCCGCAGGGGGAAACATTCAGTACTTC
V gene: TRBV7-2; clone size: -; J gene: TRBJ1-1; D gene: -; CDR3 protein: CASSLWGNTEAFF; CDR3 DNA: TGTGCCAGCAGCTTATGGGGGAACACTGAAGCTTTCTTT
V gene: TRBV4-2; clone size: -; J gene: TRBJ2-2; D gene: -; CDR3 protein: CASSQGLDPGELFF; CDR3 DNA: TGTGCCAGCAGCCAGGGGCTAGATCCCGGGGAGCTGTTTTTT
V gene: TRBV9; clone size: -; J gene: TRBJ1-3; D gene: -; CDR3 protein: CASSVTGSSSGNTIYF; CDR3 DNA: TGTGCCAGCAGCGTTACCGGGTCCTCTTCTGGAAACACCATATATTTT
V gene: TRBV7-8; clone size: -; J gene: TRBJ2-7; D gene: -; CDR3 protein: CASSPNLRGINYEQYF; CDR3 DNA: TGTGCCAGCAGCCCCAACCTTCGGGGGATCAACTACGAGCAGTACTTC
V gene: TRBV29-1; clone size: -; J gene: TRBJ2-1; D gene: TRBD2; CDR3 protein: CSVEVGRTRRFF; CDR3 DNA: TGCAGCGTTGAAGTTGGCAGGACTAGGAGGTTCTTC
V gene: TRBV19; clone size: -; J gene: TRBJ1-1; D gene: -; CDR3 protein: CASQLNTEAFF; CDR3 DNA: TGTGCCAGCCAGCTGAACACTGAAGCTTTCTTT
V gene: TRBV7-2; clone size: -; J gene: TRBJ2-7; D gene: TRBD1; CDR3 protein: CASSLYGQGTYEQYF; CDR3 DNA: TGTGCCAGCAGCTTATATGGACAGGGGACCTACGAGCAGTACTTC
V gene: TRBV10-3; clone size: once; J gene: TRBJ2-1; D gene: TRBD2; CDR3 protein: CAISEAGLAGGNEQFF; CDR3 DNA: TGTGCCATCAGTGAGGCGGGACTAGCGGGGGGGAATGAGCAGTTCTTC
V gene: TRBV7-2; clone size: -; J gene: TRBJ1-2; D gene: -; CDR3 protein: CASSLTGYGYTF; CDR3 DNA: TGTGCCAGCAGCTTGACAGGTTATGGCTACACCTTC
V gene: TRBV9; clone size: -; J gene: TRBJ1-3; D gene: -; CDR3 protein: CASSVGSTGNTIYF; CDR3 DNA: TGTGCCAGCAGCGTAGGTTCAACTGGAAACACCATATATTTT
V gene: TRBV5-1; clone size: -; J gene: TRBJ2-7; D gene: TRBD1; CDR3 protein: CASGAGQGSSYEQYF; CDR3 DNA: TGCGCCAGCGGCGCGGGACAGGGGAGCTCCTACGAGCAGTACTTC
V gene: TRBV11-3; clone size: -; J gene: TRBJ2-7; D gene: TRBD1; CDR3 protein: CASSLAGQGYEQYF; CDR3 DNA: TGTGCCAGCAGCTTGGCGGGACAGGGCTACGAGCAGTACTTC
V gene: TRBV27; clone size: few; J gene: TRBJ1-2; D gene: TRBD1; CDR3 protein: CASSTTGGDYGYTF; CDR3 DNA: TGTGCCAGCAGTACCACAGGGGGCGACTATGGCTACACCTTC
V gene: TRBV9; clone size: -; J gene: TRBJ2-3; D gene: -; CDR3 protein: CASSVAPGASTDTQYF; CDR3 DNA: TGTGCCAGCAGCGTAGCTCCGGGAGCTAGCACAGATACGCAGTATTTT